The clone carrying this TCR beta chain was counted at least ten times. Its antigen is unidentified. These data come from a study of breast tumors, draining lymph nodes, adjacent tissues. The study, taken as a whole, reports: Tumors had less TCR diversity than lymph nodes, more than nontumor tissue. Compared with basal-like, luminal-like tumors shared significantly more repertoire with nontumor tissue.

Axillary draining lymph nodes of breast cancer patients supplied the node samples. TCRdb reprocessed the multiplex PCR reads with MiXCR, giving one entry per CDR3 protein. The repertoire holds 100,000 or so distinct CDR3 sequences, over 20% seen once, with roughly 1.3% in the top ten. Sequencing input: axillary lymph node tissue. This TCR came from a female donor with breast cancer. Some clones in this sample may be carry-over from other donors' samples.

The CDR3 protein is CASSRTGPSTHEQYF. The CDR3 nucleotides are TGCGCCAGCAGTAGGACAGGGCCCTCGACCCACGAGCAGTACTTC. The J gene is TRBJ2-7, the V gene TRBV5-1; 8 bases are a match to TRBD1. The CDR3 extends over 15 amino acids. Per the germline V gene, CDR1 is SGHRS and CDR2 is YFSETQ. After removal of 5 bases from V and 5 bases from J, the junction contained 12 bases not matched to a gene.